This record covers a single T cell receptor beta chain. The antigen is not known. CDR1 is SNHLY, CDR2 FYNNEI, per germline. There are 12 residues in the CDR3. Trimming took 11 bases from V and 5 from J, leaving 15 bases between them. Of the isolated RNA, all was reverse transcribed, and so the sequenced material was expressed TCRB transcripts. Assay used: immunoSEQ multiplex PCR; TCRdb lists only in-frame clones, some missing. The sample consists of 600,000 to 700,000 clones, under 15% of them appearing once. The data belong to a study of beta chain features in type 1 diabetes. Study-level results: Shortening of TCRB CDR3s, moderate but significant, appeared in all four CD4+ subsets of Type 1 diabetes patients.

The rearrangement links TRBV2 to TRBJ2-5; tentatively, D is TRBD2 (5 bases). This clonotype was obtained from a man between 18 and 29 years old with type 1 diabetes. The sample comprised naive CD4+ T cells from blood. The CDR3 here is CAFSTGSETQYF. The DNA for the CDR3 is TGTGCCTTTAGCACGGGGTCGGAGACCCAGTACTTC.